This entry concerns a single T cell receptor beta chain. Its specificity is not known. The CDR3 length is 14 residues. The V and J ends lost 5 bases and 4 bases respectively, with 14 bases between them. The germline CDR1 and CDR2 sequences are MNHEY and SMNVEV (reference sequence). The record originates from a study of shared clonotypes between healthy human individuals. Study-level background: Plates per donor: three CD4 naive, three CD4 memory, two CD8 naive, one CD8 memory.

TCRdb's copy holds only in-frame clones and misses some; the assay was immunoSEQ multiplex PCR. The repertoire holds about 2 million clones, around 96% seen once, with roughly 1.2% in the top ten. Study results and limitations: At large depth, rarefaction still showed sorted-subset sequencing to be incomplete. Clonotypes not shared had lower generation probabilities than those common to all four donors.

Naive CD8 cells lacked CD45RO and underwent positive selection for CCR7, leaving out terminally differentiated effector memory CD45RA+ cells. Nashville, Tennessee was home to all donors, each a Caucasian adult. Sequencing input: naive CD8+ T cells sorted from blood. This chain links TRBV27 with TRBJ1-2; D may be TRBD1 (6 bases). The clonotype was recovered from a man between 18 and 35 years old in good health. CDR3 nucleotides: TGTGCCAGCAGTAGTTCCCCCAGGGGCTATGGCTACACCTTC. Translating it yields CASSSSPRGYGYTF.